This T cell receptor beta chain was sequenced during a study of CD8 T cells in ankylosing spondylitis. V was cut by 3 bases and J by 1 base, with 10 bases left in between. The CDR3 consists of 15 residues. Each CDR3 protein is one row after TCRdb ran MiXCR on the 5' RACE reads. The table lists approximately 140,000 distinct CDR3 sequences, 44% of them singletons, with about 16% in the top ten. This clonotype was observed a few times. The antigen is unknown. Findings of the study overall: Matched synovial fluid from ankylosing spondylitis patients was reported to be enriched for disease-linked clones. Some motif variants had been reported before (in reactive arthritis synovial fluid and blood).

Sequenced material: synovial fluid, either unsorted or a sorted T cell fraction (not recorded which). The chain joins TRBV12-3 or TRBV12-4 to TRBJ2-1; no clear D gene. This TCR was recovered from a male donor with ankylosing spondylitis. In DNA, the CDR3 is TGTGCCAGCAGTTTGGGCCAGCGTTCCTACAATGAGCAGTTCTTC. It is translated as CASSLGQRSYNEQFF.